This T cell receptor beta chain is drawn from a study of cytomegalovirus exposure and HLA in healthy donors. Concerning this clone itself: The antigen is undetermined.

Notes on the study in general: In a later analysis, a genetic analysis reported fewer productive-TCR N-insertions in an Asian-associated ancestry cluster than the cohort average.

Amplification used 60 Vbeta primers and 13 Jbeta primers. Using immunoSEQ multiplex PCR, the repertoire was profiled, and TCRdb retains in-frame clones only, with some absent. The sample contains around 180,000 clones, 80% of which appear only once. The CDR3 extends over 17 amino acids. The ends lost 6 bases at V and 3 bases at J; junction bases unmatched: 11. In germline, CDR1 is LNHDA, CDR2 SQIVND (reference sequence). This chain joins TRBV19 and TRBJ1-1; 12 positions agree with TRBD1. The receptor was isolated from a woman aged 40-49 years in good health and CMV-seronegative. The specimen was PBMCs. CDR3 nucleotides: TGTGCCAGTAGAACTTCCGGGACAGGGGGCTGGGACACTGAAGCTTTCTTT. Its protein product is CASRTSGTGGWDTEAFF. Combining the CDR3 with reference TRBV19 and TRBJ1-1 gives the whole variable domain DGGITQSPKYLFRKEGQNVTLSCEQNLNHDAMYWYRQDPGQGLRLIYYSQIVNDFQKGDIAEGYSVSREKKESFPLTVTSAQKNPTAFYLCASRTSGTGGWDTEAFFGQGTRLTVV.